These 19 T cell receptor beta chains were all obtained from the same sample, sequenced in a study of T cell repertoires in cytomegalovirus infection. A single record per CDR3 protein comes from TCRdb applying MiXCR to the reads. This table holds under 850,000 distinct CDR3 sequences, approximately 34% found once. Sequences were obtained from PBMCs. Receptor source: a human donor in good health (CMV status not recorded). Some clones in this sample may be carry-over from other donors' samples.

This clonotype was recorded many times. The chain carries TRBV7-8 and TRBJ1-5, with D possibly being TRBD1 (6 bases). CDR1 is SGHVS, CDR2 FQNEAQ, per germline. Deletions cut 8 bases from V and 5 bases from J, with 16 bases between. The CDR3 is 14 amino acids. CDR3 region: CASAPGGRDQPQHF. CDR3 DNA: TGTGCCAGCGCGCCCGGGGGCAGGGATCAGCCCCAGCATTTT.

The chain carries TRBV7-8 and TRBJ2-5; a possible D gene is TRBD2 (7 bases). The CDR3 has 15 residues. V lost 9 bases and J lost 5, with 22 bases in between. Looked up from germline, CDR1 is SGHVS and CDR2 is FQNEAQ. CDR3 amino acids: CASKGGGAISETQYF. As DNA, the CDR3 is TGTGCCAGTAAGGGTGGGGGGGCGATCTCGGAGACCCAGTACTTC. Drawing the rest from reference TRBV7-8 and TRBJ2-5, the complete variable domain is GAGVSQSPRYKVAKRGQDVALRCDPISGHVSLFWYQQALGQGPEFLTYFQNEAQLDKSGLPSDRFFAERPEGSVSTLKIQRTQQEDSAVYLCASKGGGAISETQYFGPGTRLLVL.

The CDR3 nucleotides are TGTGCCAGCAGCCCAGGGATTAGTTACAATGAGCAGTTCTTC. Protein product: CASSPGISYNEQFF. V is TRBV7-9 and J is TRBJ2-1, with D possibly being TRBD1 (5 bases). Trimming took off 5 bases at V and 4 bases at J, with 12 bases between the two ends. Germline CDR1 SEHNR, CDR2 FQNEAQ (reference sequence). This CDR3 has 14 amino acids. Drawing the rest from reference TRBV7-9 and TRBJ2-1, the complete variable domain is DTGVSQNPRHKITKRGQNVTFRCDPISEHNRLYWYRQTLGQGPEFLTYFQNEAQLEKSRLLSDRFSAERPKGSFSTLEIQRTEQGDSAMYLCASSPGISYNEQFFGPGTRLTVL.

This sequence joins TRBV6-4 and TRBJ1-1; D is uncertain. The CDR3 has 13 residues. CDR1 and CDR2 (germline): MRHNA, SNTAGT. Trimming shortened V by 4 bases and J by 1 base, and 7 bases separated the two germline ends. This CDR3 reads CASSASENTEAFF. DNA for the CDR3: TGTGCCAGCAGTGCGTCAGAGAACACTGAAGCTTTCTTT.

This clonotype has more than one count but fewer than ten. The rearrangement joins TRBV6-6 to TRBJ1-1, with D hard to call. This CDR3 spans 14 amino acids. Germline CDR1 reads MNHNY; CDR2 reads SVGAGI (reference sequence). The germline V and J ends were trimmed by 6 bases and 0 bases, with 11 bases remaining between them. CDR3 protein: CASSQRVLNTEAFF. The CDR3 DNA follows: TGTGCCAGCAGCCAGAGGGTTTTGAACACTGAAGCTTTCTTT.

The J gene is TRBJ1-5, the V gene TRBV28; TRBD1 agrees at 8 bases. Trimming took 5 bases from V and 6 from J; bases not matched to a gene: 12. Germline loops: CDR1 MDHEN, CDR2 SYDVKM. This CDR3 is built from 16 residues. CDR3 nucleotide sequence: TGTGCCAGCAGTCCCCCGACCTGGACAGGGCTTCAGCCCCAGCATTTT. As protein: CASSPPTWTGLQPQHF.

The V gene is TRBV28, the J gene TRBJ2-6, with a possible D match to TRBD1 (7 bases). V was clipped by 6 bases and J by 1 base, with 19 bases between them. The CDR3 runs 18 residues. Germline loops: CDR1 MDHEN, CDR2 SYDVKM. The CDR3 spells CASRIPGRGVSGANVLTF. As DNA, the CDR3 is TGTGCCAGCAGGATTCCGGGCAGGGGGGTTTCTGGGGCCAACGTCCTGACTTTC.

This clonotype was picked up a small number of times. The chain recombines TRBV7-2 with TRBJ1-5, with 8 bases aligning to TRBD1. This CDR3 is 15 amino acids long. Germline CDR1 and CDR2: SGHTA and FQGNSA. After removal of 5 bases from V and 5 bases from J, the junction contained 8 bases not matched to a gene. The CDR3 here is CASSRQGRIHQPQHF. CDR3 coding DNA: TGTGCCAGCAGCCGACAGGGGAGGATCCATCAGCCCCAGCATTTT.

The rearrangement joins TRBV6-2 or TRBV6-3 to TRBJ1-3; 8 bases fit TRBD1. This CDR3 has 16 residues. V lost 1 base and J lost 0; bases outside the gene matches: 2. The germline V gene has CDR1 MNHEY and CDR2 SVGEGT. CDR3 DNA: TGTGCCAGCAGTTACTTCGGACAGGGCTCTGGAAACACCATATATTTT. It specifies CASSYFGQGSGNTIYF.

Here the CDR3 reads CASASGGPTDTQYF. DNA for the CDR3: TGCGCCAGTGCGAGCGGGGGGCCCACAGATACGCAGTATTTT. J is TRBJ2-3 and V is TRBV4-1, with 9 bases that match TRBD2. Trimming took 9 bases from V and 2 from J; bases not matched to a gene: 6. Per the germline V gene, CDR1 is MGHRA and CDR2 is YSYEKL. CDR3 length equals 14 residues.

A remark on this clonotype: One end of the junction is discordant with germline, which a read error may explain. V and J are TRBV29-1 and TRBJ2-5, with D perhaps matching TRBD2 (5 bases). CDR3 length: 12 amino acids. Per germline, CDR1 SQVTM and CDR2 ANQGSEA. The CDR3 protein is CSGEPRGETQYF. The CDR3 bases are TGCAGCGGTGAACCACGAGGGGAGACCCAGTACTTC. The full variable domain, its missing parts supplied by reference TRBV29-1 and TRBJ2-5, is SAVISQKPSRDICQRGTSLTIQCQVDSQVTMMFWYRQQPGQSLTLIATANQGSEATYESGFVIDKFPISRPNLTFSTLTVSNMSPEDSSIYLCSGEPRGETQYFGPGTRLLVL.

This chain joins TRBV6-2 or TRBV6-3 and TRBJ1-6; 7 nucleotides align to TRBD1. J was trimmed by 12 bases and V by 6 bases; bases with no gene match: 5. Looked up from germline, CDR1 is MNHEY and CDR2 is SVGEGT. The CDR3 covers 12 residues. CDR3 bases: TGTGCCAGCAGGAACCGACAGGGACCCCTCCACTTT. Translated, it gives CASRNRQGPLHF.

This clonotype was recorded many times. The CDR3 sequence is CASSLGDRGYDEQFF. In nucleotides, the CDR3 is TGTGCCAGCAGTTTAGGCGACAGGGGTTACGATGAGCAGTTCTTC. The rearrangement joins TRBV28 to TRBJ2-1; TRBD1 agrees at 8 bases. The CDR3 has 15 residues. Germline V gene lookup returns CDR1 MDHEN and CDR2 SYDVKM. V lost 2 bases to trimming and J lost 8 bases; unmatched junction nucleotides: 8.

This clonotype was seen more than once but under ten times. V usage is TRBV29-1 and J usage is TRBJ2-7; tentative D call: TRBD1 (6 bases). The germline V and J ends were trimmed by 3 bases and 5 bases, with 8 bases remaining between them. The CDR3 has 11 amino acids. Germline V lookup: CDR1 SQVTM, CDR2 ANQGSEA. The CDR3 DNA sequence: TGCAGCGTTGAGAGGGGGAACGAGCAGTACTTC. Its protein is CSVERGNEQYF.

This clonotype has only one observation. A read error is likely, as this CDR3 ends without the conserved phenylalanine or tryptophan. The CDR3 is CASSPTRNEQFI. The CDR3, as DNA: TGTGCCAGCAGCCCTACAAGAAATGAGCAGTTCATC. The genes are TRBV5-6 and TRBJ2-1, with unresolved D. This CDR3 region has 12 residues. CDR1 and CDR2 from the germline V gene are SGHDT and YYEEEE. The germline V and J ends were trimmed by 4 bases and 7 bases, with 9 bases remaining between them.

This clonotype occurred a few times. The genes are TRBV24-1 and TRBJ2-1; D may be TRBD2 (5 bases). This CDR3 comprises 16 residues. V lost 2 bases to trimming and J lost 1 base, with 11 bases between them. The germline V gene encodes CDR1 KGHDR and CDR2 SFDVKD. CDR3: CATSDSRGSSYNEQFF. CDR3 bases: TGTGCCACCAGTGATTCTCGGGGATCGTCCTACAATGAGCAGTTCTTC.

J is TRBJ1-2 and V is TRBV2; D gene unclear. The germline V and J ends were trimmed by 6 bases and 7 bases, with 6 bases remaining between them. Germline CDR1 SNHLY, CDR2 FYNNEI. CDR3 length: 10 amino acids. The CDR3 DNA reads TGTGCCAGCAGATCCCCTGGCTACACCTTC. It translates to CASRSPGYTF.

This rearrangement joins TRBV5-6 to TRBJ1-5; 7 bases map to TRBD1. In germline, CDR1 is SGHDT, CDR2 YYEEEE. The CDR3 consists of 15 residues. With 4 bases clipped from V and 2 bases from J, the junction kept 6 bases outside the gene matches. The CDR3 here is CASSRGGRRNQPQHF. CDR3 DNA: TGTGCCAGCAGCAGAGGGGGCAGGCGCAATCAGCCCCAGCATTTT.

This clonotype was detected only a few times. The chain links TRBV25-1 to TRBJ1-2; the D is unclear. The CDR3 totals 8 residues. V lost 7 bases, J lost 7 bases, and 1 base lay in between. Per the germline V gene, CDR1 is MGHDK and CDR2 is SYGVNS. The CDR3 bases are TGTGCCAGCATTGGCTACACCTTC. This codes for CASIGYTF.